These T cell receptor beta chains were read from a single sample in a study of Ad26.COV2.S vaccination and SARS-CoV-2 variants. TCRdb keeps only in-frame clones here, not all; method: immunoSEQ multiplex PCR. The sample shows fewer than 800,000 clones, 80% to 90% of them seen only once. Material: peripheral blood, obtained in a trial of Ad26.COV2.S vaccine versus placebo. The receptors originated from a person aged 18-65 years who received the Ad26.COV2.S COVID-19 vaccine or a placebo. CDR3s include the opening cysteine and the closing phenylalanine or tryptophan. A D gene is named only where the DNA matches it firmly.

CDR3	V	J	D
CASSESGGFANWNEQFF	TRBV10-1	TRBJ2-1	.
CACLSPDGEKLFF	TRBV30	TRBJ1-4	.
CASSIGGQGGNVQYF	TRBV2	TRBJ2-7	TRBD1
CASSSVGNIQYF	TRBV6-2/TRBV6-3	TRBJ2-4	.
CASSYSINGNYEQYF	TRBV6-5	TRBJ2-7	.
CAGRDRANSPLHF	TRBV30	TRBJ1-6	TRBD1
CAWSGPKGVYNEQFF	TRBV30	TRBJ2-1	.
CASSLRGSAGNTIYF	TRBV7-2	TRBJ1-3	.
CSARDNTEAFF	TRBV20-1	TRBJ1-1	.
CASREAGATNTGELFF	TRBV5-1	TRBJ2-2	TRBD2
CASSSYIEQFF	TRBV7-2	TRBJ2-1	.
CASSLGTGASGYTF	TRBV2	TRBJ1-2	TRBD1
CASSETSRTGELFF	TRBV7-2	TRBJ2-2	.
CASSTSGSYNEQFF	TRBV27	TRBJ2-1	TRBD2
CASTGDLKAFF	TRBV11-2	TRBJ1-1	.
CASRGRSSGNTIYF	TRBV7-9	TRBJ1-3	.
CASSIEGLGDLGYTF	TRBV19	TRBJ1-2	.
CASSLGQALSPQHF	TRBV19	TRBJ1-5	TRBD1
CASSQDRGTGGYNEQFF	TRBV4-3	TRBJ2-1	TRBD1
CASSLGPGGLAGLSYEQYF	TRBV7-9	TRBJ2-7	TRBD2
CASNQDTANYGYTF	TRBV5-1	TRBJ1-2	.
CASKAGQSINQPQHF	TRBV19	TRBJ1-5	TRBD1
CASSSPGIPELFF	TRBV7-6	TRBJ2-2	.
CASRATSSNEQFF	TRBV6-5	TRBJ2-1	TRBD2
CATSRDLTGQGNTEAFF	TRBV15	TRBJ1-1	.
CASSQPGLARRDEQYF	TRBV3-1/TRBV3-2	TRBJ2-7	TRBD2
CASSLLAGGSSYEQYF	TRBV4-1	TRBJ2-7	TRBD2
CASSISSDRVNTEAFF	TRBV5-1	TRBJ1-1	TRBD1
CASSFSNNSPLHF	TRBV13	TRBJ1-6	.
CAWNQGLAGGSREQFF	TRBV30	TRBJ2-1	TRBD2
CAVLGREGTEAFF	TRBV10-3	TRBJ1-1	.
CATSDVAHADTQYF	TRBV24-1	TRBJ2-3	.
CASRLLAGGDTGELFF	TRBV5-1	TRBJ2-2	TRBD2
CASSLSGGSYEQYF	TRBV6-2/TRBV6-3	TRBJ2-7	.
CASSLGQGKYEQYF	TRBV4-1	TRBJ2-7	TRBD1
CSVGGAPTNEKLFF	TRBV29-1	TRBJ1-4	.
CAWSGQMLGPNEQFF	TRBV30	TRBJ2-1	.
CASSARPTDYNEQFF	TRBV9	TRBJ2-1	.
CASSPDRLQPQHF	TRBV18	TRBJ1-5	.
CASSLDLQGWTDTQYF	TRBV11-2	TRBJ2-3	.
CASGEELFF	TRBV7-9	TRBJ2-2	.
CASSDRATDTQYF	TRBV6-4	TRBJ2-3	.